The source of this T cell receptor beta chain is a study of cytomegalovirus exposure and HLA in healthy donors. As for this clone: The antigen remains unidentified.

Study conclusions and caveats: There were some public TCRs occurring in many donors, but most TCR sequences were rare. According to a subsequent analysis, TCR clusters identified in the first cohort showed a tendency to co-occur across the 120 or so validation repertoires.

Profiled with immunoSEQ multiplex PCR; TCRdb holds only in-frame clones, not every one. The sample has about 240,000 clones, 75% to 90% seen once; the top ten hold 1.2%. This CDR3 comprises 16 residues. Germline V CDR1 and CDR2: SGDLS, YYNGEE. V shed 4 bases, J shed 0 bases, and the junction held 9 bases outside the gene matches. Input material: PBMCs. The rearrangement links TRBV9 to TRBJ1-1; 7 positions agree with TRBD1. This clonotype was sampled from a woman under 40 in good health and CMV-seropositive. CDR3 in amino acids: CASSRGDRLLNTEAFF. In DNA, the CDR3 is TGTGCCAGCAGCAGGGGGGACAGACTGTTGAACACTGAAGCTTTCTTT.